A selection of T cell receptor beta chains follows, all from one sample in a study of PD-1 and CTLA-4 blockade in melanoma. The assay was immunoSEQ multiplex PCR, and TCRdb's table has in-frame clones only and misses some. Of almost 30,000 clones listed, about 88% are singletons. The sequencing used CD8+ T cells from peripheral blood, collected before anti-PD-1 treatment. The receptors were sampled from a human donor with melanoma. The CDR3 runs from the conserved cysteine through the conserved F or W. Fields, in order: D gene, clone size, J gene, V gene, CDR3 protein, CDR3 DNA. The D gene is left open where the match is weak. Size values are once, few and many counts, or a class for expanded clones, and some rows have none.

- | - | TRBJ2-2 | TRBV5-1 | CASSLGRDNTGELFF | TGCGCCAGCAGCTTGGGACGGGACAACACCGGGGAGCTGTTTTTT
- | - | TRBJ2-1 | TRBV11-2 | CASSPNLGLVESSYNEQFF | TGTGCCAGCAGCCCTAATCTGGGACTGGTGGAGAGCTCCTACAATGAGCAGTTCTTC
TRBD2 | - | TRBJ2-5 | TRBV14 | CASSPSTSGGAETQYF | TGTGCCAGCAGCCCCTCGACTAGCGGGGGGGCAGAGACCCAGTACTTC
- | once | TRBJ2-1 | TRBV3-1/TRBV3-2 | CASSQDYGGPYNEQFF | TGTGCCAGCAGCCAAGATTACGGGGGGCCATACAATGAGCAGTTCTTC
TRBD1 | once | TRBJ1-1 | TRBV5-1 | CASSVGQGRTEAFF | TGCGCCAGCAGCGTGGGACAGGGAAGAACTGAAGCTTTCTTT
TRBD2 | - | TRBJ2-7 | TRBV5-1 | CASSLDSGIGEQYF | TGCGCCAGCAGCTTGGATAGCGGGATAGGAGAGCAGTACTTC
- | few | TRBJ2-3 | TRBV10-3 | CAISESTESTDTQYF | TGTGCCATCAGTGAGTCTACAGAAAGCACAGATACGCAGTATTTT
- | few | TRBJ1-1 | TRBV5-4 | CASSRDGNTEAFF | TGTGCCAGCAGCCGGGACGGGAACACTGAAGCTTTCTTT
- | - | TRBJ2-1 | TRBV30 | CAWSGGLGMYNEQFF | TGTGCCTGGAGTGGGGGACTTGGGATGTACAATGAGCAGTTCTTC
- | - | TRBJ1-4 | TRBV19 | CASSILASGEKLFF | TGTGCCAGTAGTATCCTCGCAAGTGGGGAAAAACTGTTTTTT
- | - | TRBJ1-5 | TRBV7-9 | CASSSSRVDQPQHF | TGTGCCAGCAGCTCCTCCCGGGTAGATCAGCCCCAGCATTTT
- | - | TRBJ2-1 | TRBV28 | CASSFRGSYNEQFF | TGTGCCAGCAGCTTTCGGGGGTCCTACAATGAGCAGTTCTTC
- | - | TRBJ2-7 | TRBV30 | CAWSSTYEQYF | TGTGCCTGGAGTTCGACGTACGAGCAGTACTTC
- | - | TRBJ2-7 | TRBV29-1 | CSVEDLSYEQYF | TGCAGCGTTGAAGATCTCAGCTACGAGCAGTACTTC
- | - | TRBJ1-1 | TRBV6-5 | CASSYSLDTEAFF | TGTGCCAGCAGTTACTCGTTGGACACTGAAGCTTTCTTT
TRBD1 | - | TRBJ1-3 | TRBV7-9 | CASSLVGTENTIYF | TGTGCCAGCAGCTTAGTAGGGACAGAAAACACCATATATTTT
- | - | TRBJ1-4 | TRBV18 | CASSPGTREKLFF | TGTGCCAGCTCACCTGGGACTCGGGAAAAACTGTTTTTT
TRBD1 | once | TRBJ1-5 | TRBV15 | CATSRGQSNQPQHF | TGTGCCACCAGCCGGGGACAGAGCAATCAGCCCCAGCATTTT
- | - | TRBJ1-2 | TRBV6-5 | CASSSVGDYGYTF | TGTGCCAGCAGTTCTGTGGGCGACTATGGCTACACCTTC
- | once | TRBJ2-2 | TRBV7-9 | CASSYPIPRNTGELFF | TGTGCCAGCAGCTACCCGATACCCAGGAACACCGGGGAGCTGTTTTTT
- | - | TRBJ1-5 | TRBV27 | CASSLGTLGSNQPQHF | TGTGCCAGCAGTTTGGGCACCCTGGGAAGCAATCAGCCCCAGCATTTT
- | once | TRBJ1-4 | TRBV4-1 | CASSQDNEKLFF | TGCGCCAGCAGCCAAGATAACGAAAAACTGTTTTTT
- | once | TRBJ1-6 | TRBV5-4 | CASSLANSPLHF | TGTGCCAGCAGCCTTGCTAATTCACCCCTCCACTTT
TRBD2 | once | TRBJ2-3 | TRBV19 | CASSALAGASTDTQYF | TGTGCCAGTAGTGCCCTGGCGGGAGCTAGCACAGATACGCAGTATTTT
- | - | TRBJ2-1 | TRBV11-2 | CASSLPNEQFF | TGTGCCAGCAGCTTACCCAATGAGCAGTTCTTC
TRBD1 | - | TRBJ2-7 | TRBV6-5 | CASSRDRDSHEQYF | TGTGCCAGCAGCAGAGACAGGGATTCACACGAGCAGTACTTC
- | - | TRBJ1-5 | TRBV6-5 | CASSYSNGQPQHF | TGTGCCAGCAGTTACTCGAACGGACAGCCCCAGCATTTT
TRBD2 | - | TRBJ2-3 | TRBV4-2 | CASSQEAGAGADTQYF | TGTGCCAGCAGCCAAGAAGCGGGGGCAGGGGCAGATACGCAGTATTTT
TRBD1 | - | TRBJ2-3 | TRBV7-9 | CASSFRRPGQLTDTQYF | TGTGCCAGCAGCTTTCGGAGGCCGGGACAGCTCACAGATACGCAGTATTTT
TRBD2 | - | TRBJ2-3 | TRBV6-5 | CASSYAGETDTQYF | TGTGCCAGCAGTTACGCGGGGGAGACAGATACGCAGTATTTT
- | - | TRBJ2-2 | TRBV27 | CASSLGAPGGELFF | TGTGCCAGCAGTTTGGGGGCCCCCGGCGGGGAGCTGTTTTTT
- | - | TRBJ1-1 | TRBV5-6 | CASSRWDGSNTEAFF | TGTGCCAGCAGCAGGTGGGACGGCTCGAACACTGAAGCTTTCTTT
- | - | TRBJ1-6 | TRBV12-3/TRBV12-4 | CASREGGSPLHF | TGTGCCAGCAGAGAAGGTGGTTCACCCCTCCACTTT
- | - | TRBJ2-2 | TRBV29-1 | CSVVRKAGELFF | TGCAGCGTTGTAAGAAAAGCCGGGGAGCTGTTTTTT
TRBD1 | - | TRBJ2-7 | TRBV4-1 | CASSQTGQGWEQYF | TGCGCCAGCAGCCAGACGGGACAGGGTTGGGAGCAGTACTTC
- | - | TRBJ2-5 | TRBV6-5 | CASTPEGDQETQYF | TGTGCCAGCACCCCAGAAGGGGACCAAGAGACCCAGTACTTC
TRBD1 | - | TRBJ2-7 | TRBV28 | CASSLPTGDEQYF | TGTGCCAGCAGTTTACCGACAGGGGACGAGCAGTACTTC
TRBD2 | - | TRBJ2-7 | TRBV6-5 | CASRPVAGASHEQYF | TGTGCCAGCAGGCCCGTAGCGGGAGCTAGCCACGAGCAGTACTTC
- | - | TRBJ2-5 | TRBV24-1 | CATSEMEGETQYF | TGTGCCACCAGTGAAATGGAGGGGGAGACCCAGTACTTC
- | - | TRBJ1-1 | TRBV19 | CASSQGYTEAFF | TGTGCCAGTAGCCAGGGTTACACTGAAGCTTTCTTT
TRBD1 | - | TRBJ1-5 | TRBV28 | CASRMTGGPTFYSNQPQHF | TGTGCCAGCAGGATGACAGGGGGCCCAACCTTTTATAGCAATCAGCCCCAGCATTTT
- | - | TRBJ1-2 | TRBV9 | CASSQSTDNYGYTF | TGTGCCAGCAGCCAATCAACGGATAACTATGGCTACACCTTC
- | - | TRBJ1-1 | TRBV13 | CASSLGLGVNTEAFF | TGTGCCAGCAGCTTAGGGTTGGGCGTCAACACTGAAGCTTTCTTT
- | - | TRBJ1-2 | TRBV7-2 | CASSLDPGPQRYGYTF | TGTGCCAGCAGCTTAGACCCGGGACCGCAACGCTATGGCTACACCTTC
TRBD1 | - | TRBJ1-2 | TRBV30 | CAWSTGGRYGYTF | TGTGCCTGGAGTACAGGGGGAAGGTATGGCTACACCTTC
TRBD2 | once | TRBJ2-7 | TRBV30 | CAGNAGGGVVYEQYF | TGTGCCGGAAACGCGGGGGGAGGGGTCGTCTACGAGCAGTACTTC
- | - | TRBJ2-5 | TRBV30 | CAWSEGAGETQYF | TGTGCCTGGAGTGAAGGGGCGGGAGAGACCCAGTACTTC
- | large | TRBJ1-2 | TRBV9 | CASSPPPGSWDYGYTF | TGTGCCAGCAGCCCACCGCCAGGGAGTTGGGACTATGGCTACACCTTC
- | - | TRBJ2-2 | TRBV5-4 | CASSLSVGNTGELFF | TGTGCCAGCAGCTTGTCGGTGGGAAACACCGGGGAGCTGTTTTTT
- | - | TRBJ1-1 | TRBV29-1 | CSVEDSIWRSTEAFF | TGCAGCGTTGAAGATAGTATCTGGAGGAGCACTGAAGCTTTCTTT
- | - | TRBJ2-2 | TRBV27 | CASSNTGTGGELFF | TGTGCCAGCAGTAATACCGGGACTGGCGGGGAGCTGTTTTTT
TRBD2 | once | TRBJ2-1 | TRBV3-1/TRBV3-2 | CASSQKSALAADEQFF | TGTGCCAGCAGCCAAAAGTCTGCGCTAGCGGCCGATGAGCAGTTCTTC
- | - | TRBJ2-1 | TRBV4-1 | CASSHRGEQFF | TGCGCCAGCAGCCATCGCGGCGAGCAGTTCTTC
- | - | TRBJ1-1 | TRBV12-3/TRBV12-4 | CASRANTVTEAFF | TGTGCCAGCAGAGCGAATACAGTCACTGAAGCTTTCTTT
- | once | TRBJ1-1 | TRBV5-1 | CASSLEGTHAFF | TGCGCCAGCAGCTTGGAGGGAACCCATGCTTTCTTT
- | - | TRBJ1-1 | TRBV28 | CASRSGDTEAFF | TGTGCCAGCAGGAGCGGGGATACTGAAGCTTTCTTT
TRBD1 | once | TRBJ1-1 | TRBV6-6 | CASRSQGGTEAFF | TGTGCCAGCAGATCACAGGGGGGTACTGAAGCTTTCTTT
- | few | TRBJ1-6 | TRBV6-5 | CASSKVVNSPLHF | TGTGCCAGCAGTAAGGTCGTAAATTCACCCCTCCACTTT
- | - | TRBJ2-1 | TRBV19 | CASSMFSYEQFF | TGTGCCAGTAGTATGTTCAGCTATGAGCAGTTCTTC
TRBD1 | few | TRBJ1-1 | TRBV7-9 | CASSSPGQTFMNTEAFF | TGTGCCAGCAGCTCTCCGGGACAGACTTTTATGAACACTGAAGCTTTCTTT